This record looks at one T cell receptor (beta chain) sequence and its context. Its target is not known. For pre-culture CD4+ samples, the target was around 200,000 T cell genomes. Method: immunoSEQ multiplex PCR; TCRdb's copy keeps in-frame clones and lacks some. Of 85,000 to 90,000 clones listed, 86% are singletons. This entry comes from a study of T cell repertoires and HLA-DP antigens. Study context: Average DNA input: about 230 ng for CD137+CD4+ sorts, roughly 1,100 ng pre-culture.

Germline CDR1 and CDR2: KGHSH and LQKENI. The CDR3 runs to 15 residues. The V gene lost 3 bases and the J gene lost 1 base, with 13 bases spanning the gap. Sequencing was carried out using CD4+ T cells from PBMCs. J is TRBJ2-7 and V is TRBV18; D might be TRBD1 (6 bases). This TCR was recovered from a middle-aged man in good health and CMV-seronegative. CDR3 residues: CASSPQGSFSYEQYF. The CDR3 coding sequence is TGTGCCAGCTCACCTCAGGGGTCCTTTTCCTACGAGCAGTACTTC.